Listed below are T cell receptor beta chains from one sample, sequenced in a study of blood T cell repertoires in COVID-19. TCRdb's copy holds only in-frame clones and misses some; the assay was immunoSEQ multiplex PCR. The data hold around 150,000 clones, with roughly 88% observed a single time. Sequencing was carried out using PBMCs or T cells enriched from blood (not recorded which). The receptors shown here come from a woman aged 50 to 60 who had recovered from COVID-19. CDR3s include the opening cysteine and the closing phenylalanine or tryptophan. Each record gives: D gene, J gene, clone size, V gene, CDR3 DNA, CDR3 protein. The D gene is left open where the match is weak. Size is omitted from some rows. Given values are once, few, many or a class for expanded clones.

TRBD1,TRBJ2-5,-,TRBV2,TGTGCCAGCAGGACACAGGGGGTGGAGACCCAGTACTTC,CASRTQGVETQYF
TRBD1,TRBJ2-7,-,TRBV6-5,TGTGCCAGCAGTTACGGGACAGATTACGAGCAGTACTTC,CASSYGTDYEQYF
TRBD1,TRBJ2-7,once,TRBV7-8,TGTGCCAGCAGCGCTAGAGCCGGGACAGGGGCCTACGAGCAGTACTTC,CASSARAGTGAYEQYF
-,TRBJ2-5,-,TRBV6-5,TGTGCCAGCAGTTACTATACAGGGACCCAGTACTTC,CASSYYTGTQYF
-,TRBJ2-1,-,TRBV27,TGTGCCAGCAGTGCTCTTGAGGTGATCCATGAGCAGTTCTTC,CASSALEVIHEQFF
TRBD2,TRBJ2-7,-,TRBV13,TGTGCCAGCAGCCCGGGGACTAGCCGCTACACGTCCTACGAGCAGTACTTC,CASSPGTSRYTSYEQYF
-,TRBJ2-5,-,TRBV30,TGTGCCTGGAGTTACGGACAGCCGTACCAAGAGACCCAGTACTTC,CAWSYGQPYQETQYF
TRBD1,TRBJ2-7,-,TRBV24-1,TGTGCCACCACCTTCCAACCGGGACAGGGGGCGCTCAGCTCCTACGAGCAGTACTTC,CATTFQPGQGALSSYEQYF
TRBD1,TRBJ1-3,-,TRBV7-3,TGTGCCAGCAGCAAGACCGGGACAGGGCAAGGAAACACCATATATTTT,CASSKTGTGQGNTIYF
-,TRBJ2-7,once,TRBV19,TGTGCCAGTAGTCCCTTCGGGGTGGGCGAGCAGTACTTC,CASSPFGVGEQYF
TRBD1,TRBJ2-7,-,TRBV19,TGTGCCAGTAGTATAAACGGACAGGGGCGGCACGAGCAGTACTTC,CASSINGQGRHEQYF
TRBD1,TRBJ2-7,-,TRBV5-1,TGCGCCAGCAGCTCCTCCCGACAGGGATATCTTTCCTACGAGCAGTACTTC,CASSSSRQGYLSYEQYF
TRBD1,TRBJ1-4,-,TRBV2,TGTGCCAGCATCAGGGGACAGGGGGGAAAACTGTTTTTT,CASIRGQGGKLFF
-,TRBJ1-1,-,TRBV6-5,TGTGCCTACACAGGAAAGAACACTGAAGCTTTCTTT,CAYTGKNTEAFF
TRBD2,TRBJ2-5,-,TRBV7-2,TGTGCCAGCAGCGCCGGGGGGATTGGCCAAGAGACCCAGTACTTC,CASSAGGIGQETQYF
TRBD2,TRBJ2-5,-,TRBV15,TGTGCCACCAAAGCGGGGGGACGGGAGACCCAGTACTTC,CATKAGGRETQYF
-,TRBJ1-2,-,TRBV15,TGTGCCACCAGCAGAGACACAGGGTCTAACTATGGCTACACCTTC,CATSRDTGSNYGYTF
TRBD1,TRBJ1-1,-,TRBV5-1,TGCGCCAGCAGCGCCGGGACAGGGGTTTGGTTGAACACTGAAGCTTTCTTT,CASSAGTGVWLNTEAFF
TRBD1,TRBJ1-1,-,TRBV9,TGTGCCAGCAGCCCATGGGACAGAGAAGCTTTCTTT,CASSPWDREAFF
-,TRBJ1-2,-,TRBV5-1,TGCGCCAGCAGCTTAGGAGGGGAAGGCTACACCTTC,CASSLGGEGYTF
-,TRBJ1-2,-,TRBV4-3,TGCGCCAGCAGCCTCCACTCCCTTACAGGAGATGGCTACACCTTC,CASSLHSLTGDGYTF
-,TRBJ1-2,-,TRBV29-1,TGCAGCGTCGTACTGGGGGCGGCTGGATATGGCTACACCTTC,CSVVLGAAGYGYTF
-,TRBJ2-2,-,TRBV7-3,TGTGCCAGCAGCTCCTCGACAGGAAACACCGGGGAGCTGTTTTTT,CASSSSTGNTGELFF
TRBD2,TRBJ2-2,-,TRBV9,TGTGCCAGCAGCGTATTGGCTAGCGGGGGCCTAGGGGCCGGGGAGCTGTTTTTT,CASSVLASGGLGAGELFF
-,TRBJ1-1,-,TRBV11-3,TGTGCCAGCAGCTTAGAAGACTACACTGAAGCTTTCTTT,CASSLEDYTEAFF
TRBD2,TRBJ2-5,-,TRBV6-1,TGTGCCAGCAGTGAGGGGGGGATCCCAAGAGAGACCCAGTACTTC,CASSEGGIPRETQYF
-,TRBJ2-3,once,TRBV2,TGTGCCAGCCGACGGACTACCCCGGGTCCGCAGTATTTT,CASRRTTPGPQYF
TRBD1,TRBJ1-6,once,TRBV27,TGTGCCAGCAGTTTCTCGACAGGGGGATCATTTTCACCCCTCCACTTT,CASSFSTGGSFSPLHF
-,TRBJ2-1,-,TRBV11-2,TGTGCCAGCAGCTCTGGGGACTGGGATTACAATGAGCAGTTCTTC,CASSSGDWDYNEQFF
TRBD1,TRBJ1-1,-,TRBV27,TGTGCCAGCAGGCTGGGGACAGCGACTACTGAAGCTTTCTTT,CASRLGTATTEAFF
-,TRBJ1-1,-,TRBV6-5,TGTGCCAGCCGCAGGGAAAGGAACACTGAAGCTTTCTTT,CASRRERNTEAFF
-,TRBJ2-3,-,TRBV7-2,TGTGCCAGCAGCCCGGGACATAGCACAGATACGCAGTATTTT,CASSPGHSTDTQYF
TRBD1,TRBJ1-1,-,TRBV7-3,TGTGCCAGCAGCGCAGGGACAGGGGGAAAACGGGATACTGAAGCTTTCTTT,CASSAGTGGKRDTEAFF
-,TRBJ1-2,-,TRBV19,TGTGCCAGTAGTATGGGGGCAGGCTATGGCTACACCTTC,CASSMGAGYGYTF
-,TRBJ1-1,-,TRBV5-1,TGCGCCAGCAGCTTAAGCGTGAACACTGAAGCTTTCTTT,CASSLSVNTEAFF
-,TRBJ1-3,-,TRBV28,TGTGCCAGCGGCCGGGGAGCTTCAGCGTTCGCTGGAAACACCATATATTTT,CASGRGASAFAGNTIYF
-,TRBJ1-4,once,TRBV3-1/TRBV3-2,TGTGCCAGCAGCCAACCGAGAGCGACTAATGAAAAACTGTTTTTT,CASSQPRATNEKLFF
-,TRBJ1-2,once,TRBV23-1,TGCGCCAGGGGTCAGGGGAAGTATGGCTACACCTTC,CARGQGKYGYTF
-,TRBJ1-5,-,TRBV7-9,TGTGCCAGCAGCTCGGAGGAGTGGAATCAGCCCCAGCATTTT,CASSSEEWNQPQHF
-,TRBJ1-2,-,TRBV6-5,TGTGCCAGCAGCCCCGGGGGAGGTCGTGGCTACACCTTC,CASSPGGGRGYTF
TRBD1,TRBJ1-1,-,TRBV7-9,TGTGCCAGCAGTTCTACCAGGGGGAGCGCTGAAGCTTTCTTT,CASSSTRGSAEAFF
-,TRBJ1-4,-,TRBV6-6,TGTGCCAGCACGAGGAGCGGGAGTCAAAAACTGTTTTTT,CASTRSGSQKLFF
TRBD1,TRBJ1-1,-,TRBV7-2,TGTGCCAGCAGCTTAGACGGGACAGGGATAAGCACTGAAGCTTTCTTT,CASSLDGTGISTEAFF